These 11 T cell receptor beta chains were sequenced from one sample in a study of cytomegalovirus exposure and HLA in healthy donors. The PCR contained 60 Vbeta and 13 Jbeta primers. Some clones are missing from TCRdb's copy, which holds only in-frame ones; the method was immunoSEQ multiplex PCR. The sample holds tens of thousands of clones, approximately 65% seen once. The sequencing input was PBMCs. These receptor sequences come from a young man in good health and CMV-seronegative.

This chain uses TRBV27 with TRBJ2-2, with TRBD2 identical over 13 bases. V gave up 7 bases and J gave up 7 bases; unmatched junction bases: 12. This CDR3 has 17 residues. Germline values: CDR1 MNHEY, CDR2 SMNVEV (reference sequence). CDR3 protein: CASTPLTSGGAGGELFF. The CDR3 nucleotides are TGTGCCAGCACCCCCCTAACTAGCGGGGGGGCTGGCGGGGAGCTGTTTTTT.

The chain recombines TRBV27 with TRBJ2-7; 7 bases map to TRBD1. The CDR3 runs to 13 residues. Trimming took 4 bases from V and 2 from J; bases not matched to a gene: 2. Germline V gene lookup returns CDR1 MNHEY and CDR2 SMNVEV (reference sequence). The CDR3 loop reads CASSSDRAYEQYF. As DNA, the CDR3 is TGTGCCAGCAGTTCCGACAGGGCCTACGAGCAGTACTTC.

The rearrangement links TRBV9 to TRBJ2-1; no clear D. V shed 3 bases and J shed 5 bases, with 12 bases lying between them. In germline, CDR1 is SGDLS, CDR2 YYNGEE. The CDR3 is 14 residues long. The CDR3 protein is CASSGTAAHNEQFF. The CDR3 DNA reads as TGTGCCAGCAGCGGTACCGCGGCGCACAATGAGCAGTTCTTC.

The chain recombines TRBV18 with TRBJ2-2; TRBD1 agrees at 7 bases. The CDR3 spans 17 residues. Germline-derived CDR1 and CDR2 are KGHSH and LQKENI. Losses at the gene ends were 3 bases for V and 4 bases for J; bases not matched to a gene: 11. CDR3 nucleotides: TGTGCCAGCTCACCCCCCGGGACAGCGGCCGCCACCGGGGAGCTGTTTTTT. Translating it yields CASSPPGTAAATGELFF.

The chain links TRBV9 to TRBJ1-1; 7 nucleotides align to TRBD1. The CDR3 loop spans 16 amino acids. The germline CDR1 and CDR2 sequences are SGDLS and YYNGEE. Unmatched junction bases numbered 12, after V lost 4 bases and J lost 3 bases. The CDR3 spells CASSFSPGTEYTEAFF. Written as DNA, the CDR3 is TGTGCCAGCAGCTTTTCCCCCGGGACAGAGTACACTGAAGCTTTCTTT.

This chain uses TRBV7-9 with TRBJ2-3, with 9 bases aligning to TRBD1. Germline lookup yields CDR1 SEHNR and CDR2 FQNEAQ (reference sequence). The V gene end was trimmed by 2 bases and the J gene end by 5 bases; junction bases not matched to a gene: 8. This CDR3 contains 16 residues. This CDR3 reads CASSLHPGTGKDTQYF. The CDR3 DNA is TGTGCCAGCAGCTTACATCCCGGGACAGGGAAAGATACGCAGTATTTT.

The DNA of the CDR3 is TGCGCCAGCAGCTTGGTTCCCCGGGAGACCCAGTACTTC. It encodes CASSLVPRETQYF. The rearrangement joins TRBV5-1 to TRBJ2-5; D is unresolved. This CDR3 has 13 residues. The V end lost 0 bases, the J end lost 5 bases, and 8 bases lay between the germline ends. CDR1 and CDR2 (germline): SGHRS, YFSETQ.

The genes are TRBV5-4 and TRBJ2-2; 7 nucleotides line up with TRBD2. V lost 4 bases and J lost 6; bases outside the gene matches: 0. CDR1 and CDR2 from the germline V gene are SGHNT and YYREEE (reference sequence). The CDR3 is made up of 12 amino acids. CDR3 sequence reads: CASSLAAGELFF. CDR3 DNA: TGTGCCAGCAGCCTAGCGGCCGGGGAGCTGTTTTTT. The full variable domain, its missing parts supplied by reference TRBV5-4 and TRBJ2-2, is ETGVTQSPTHLIKTRGQQVTLRCSSQSGHNTVSWYQQALGQGPQFIFQYYREEENGRGNFPPRFSGLQFPNYSSELNVNALELDDSALYLCASSLAAGELFFGEGSRLTVL.

This clone came up a few times. The rearrangement links TRBV28 to TRBJ2-3; a weak D match, TRBD1 (6 bases). This CDR3 is 18 amino acids long. V shed 3 bases and J shed 2 bases, with 21 bases lying between them. Germline CDR1 reads MDHEN; CDR2 reads SYDVKM. CDR3 nucleotides: TGTGCCAGCAGTTTTATGTGGTGGGGGCGAGGGGACACAGATACGCAGTATTTT. Protein: CASSFMWWGRGDTDTQYF. Together with reference TRBV28 and TRBJ2-3, the CDR3 gives the full variable domain: DVKVTQSSRYLVKRTGEKVFLECVQDMDHENMFWYRQDPGLGLRLIYFSYDVKMKEKGDIPEGYSVSREKKERFSLILESASTNQTSMYLCASSFMWWGRGDTDTQYFGPGTRLTVL.

The V gene is TRBV2, the J gene TRBJ2-4, with D possibly TRBD2 on 6 matching bases. From germline, CDR1 is SNHLY and CDR2 FYNNEI. The V gene lost 1 base and the J gene lost 0 bases, with 7 bases spanning the gap. There are 15 residues in the CDR3. Here the CDR3 reads CASSEGGLAKNIQYF. The CDR3 DNA follows: TGTGCCAGCAGTGAAGGGGGACTAGCCAAAAACATTCAGTACTTC.

The sample holds a few counts of this clone. The chain combines TRBV28 with TRBJ1-1, with TRBD1 matching 7 bases. This CDR3 has 13 amino acids. Germline V gene data show CDR1 as MDHEN and CDR2 as SYDVKM. The J segment lost 11 bases and the V segment lost 6 bases, leaving 12 bases of the junction unmatched. The CDR3 region is CASSPGVGTDAFF. As DNA, the CDR3 is TGTGCCAGCAGCCCCGGGGTCGGGACAGACGCTTTCTTT.